The rows below give T cell receptor beta chains drawn from one sample of a study of response to subunit inactivated influenza vaccine. Via MiXCR, TCRdb re-called the RT-PCR reads, giving one row per CDR3 protein. The table records under 850,000 distinct CDR3 sequences, 15% to 20% of them present only once. Sequenced here: PBMCs from blood, sampled 5 days after vaccination. These TCRs come from a man aged 50 to 59 who received an inactivated influenza vaccine. Both conserved end residues are part of each CDR3. Fields, in order: V gene, clone size, J gene, CDR3 protein. Some rows mark clone size as missing; the rest say once, few, many or name a class of expanded clone.

TRBV20-1	many	TRBJ2-3	CSAGTSGGTDTQYF
TRBV7-6	NA	TRBJ2-2	CASSHSRDWPSNTGELFF
TRBV24-1	NA	TRBJ2-6	CATSESTGANVLTF
TRBV5-6	few	TRBJ2-7	CASSLEYRGPTEQYF
TRBV4-1	NA	TRBJ2-2	CASSWTALTNTGELFF
TRBV7-6	few	TRBJ2-1	CASSLRTSGEYNEQFF
TRBV10-1	many	TRBJ2-1	CASSEGMREQFF
TRBV20-1	few	TRBJ1-5	CSATRTVNQPQHF
TRBV20-1	many	TRBJ2-1	CSARTRTAGFEQFF
TRBV10-3	many	TRBJ2-3	CAIRGLAGGEDTQYF
TRBV27	NA	TRBJ2-3	CASSSGRPDTQYF
TRBV5-5	NA	TRBJ2-5	CASSLAASGVMQTQYF
TRBV5-5	NA	TRBJ2-1	CASSFQGSVSNEQFF
TRBV6-2/TRBV6-3	few	TRBJ1-5	CASRDRVNQPQHF
TRBV28	few	TRBJ2-1	CASSSRTVSSYNEQFF
TRBV15	NA	TRBJ1-5	CATSRVRTGNQPQHF
TRBV5-1	NA	TRBJ2-7	CASADGGTGLYEQYF
TRBV15	NA	TRBJ2-2	CATSRRQQYTGELFF
TRBV29-1	few	TRBJ1-1	CSGGGGKTEAFF
TRBV20-1	NA	TRBJ1-5	CSARDFSGSRDNQPQHF